This T cell receptor (beta chain) stems from a study of cytomegalovirus exposure and HLA in healthy donors. Study-level background: Among the approximately 420 donors who were genotyped, about 84% fell in the genetic ancestry cluster that is associated with self-reported Caucasian donors.

Study findings and constraints: Later on, a genetic analysis was performed. It linked a missense variant in DCLRE1C with V- and J-gene trimming of TCR beta. Whilst most TCR sequences proved rare, a subset of public TCRs occurred across many donors.

The donors, nominally healthy at sampling, likely had unrecorded immune exposures. The CDR3 covers 18 residues. Trimming pared 2 bases from V and 5 bases from J, leaving 25 bases between. CDR1 and CDR2 from the germline V gene are SGDLS and YYNGEE. 13 Jbeta primers and 60 Vbeta primers were used for the PCR. The repertoire was sequenced with immunoSEQ multiplex PCR; TCRdb's copy has only in-frame clones and lacks some. This sample yields roughly 120,000 clones, of which roughly 70% are seen a single time; approximately 4.1% belongs to the top ten. As regards this clone: Its specificity is unknown.

The source material was PBMCs. The TCR originated in a woman in her thirties or forties in good health and CMV-seronegative. The chain carries TRBV9 and TRBJ1-2; no firm D call. The CDR3 DNA follows: TGTGCCAGCAGCGTTAGTCTCGACTGGAGGGCTTTCGGATATGGCTACACCTTC. It yields the protein CASSVSLDWRAFGYGYTF.